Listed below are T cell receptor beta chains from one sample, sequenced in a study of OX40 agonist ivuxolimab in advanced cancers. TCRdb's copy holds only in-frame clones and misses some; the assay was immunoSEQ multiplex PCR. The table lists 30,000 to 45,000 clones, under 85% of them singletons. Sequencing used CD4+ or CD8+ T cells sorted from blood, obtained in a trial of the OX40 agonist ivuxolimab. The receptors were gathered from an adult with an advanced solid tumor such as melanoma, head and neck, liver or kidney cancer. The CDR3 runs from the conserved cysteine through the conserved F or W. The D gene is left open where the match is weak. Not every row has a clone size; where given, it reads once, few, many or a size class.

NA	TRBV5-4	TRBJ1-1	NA	CASSHTTVNTEAFF	TGTGCCAGCAGTCATACGACGGTGAACACTGAAGCTTTCTTT
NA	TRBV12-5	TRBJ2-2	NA	CASGLGYTGELFF	TGTGCTAGTGGTTTGGGGTACACCGGGGAGCTGTTTTTT
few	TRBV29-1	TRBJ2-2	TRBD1	CSVEGQFTGELFF	TGCAGCGTTGAGGGACAGTTCACCGGGGAGCTGTTTTTT
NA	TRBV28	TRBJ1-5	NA	CANSGGHSNQPQHF	TGTGCCAACTCCGGGGGCCATAGCAATCAGCCCCAGCATTTT
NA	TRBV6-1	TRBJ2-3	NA	CASGGRTGTDTQYF	TGTGCCAGCGGAGGGAGGACAGGCACAGATACGCAGTATTTT
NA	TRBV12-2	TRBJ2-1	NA	CASRLTGGCEQFF	TGTGCAAGTCGCTTGACAGGGGGCTGTGAGCAGTTCTTC
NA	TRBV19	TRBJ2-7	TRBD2	CASSIGTSGGEQYF	TGTGCCAGTAGTATAGGGACTAGCGGGGGCGAGCAGTACTTC
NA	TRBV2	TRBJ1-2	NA	CASSDGEPYGYTF	TGTGCCAGCAGTGACGGGGAGCCCTATGGCTACACCTTC
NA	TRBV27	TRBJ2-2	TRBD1	CASRSGTGYTGELFF	TGTGCCAGCAGATCCGGGACAGGGTACACCGGGGAGCTGTTTTTT
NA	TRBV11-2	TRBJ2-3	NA	CASSLVSSTDTQYF	TGTGCCAGCAGCTTAGTGTCGAGCACAGATACGCAGTATTTT
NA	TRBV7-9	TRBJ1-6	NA	CAGAGSNSPLHF	TGTGCCGGGGCGGGCTCTAATTCACCCCTCCACTTT
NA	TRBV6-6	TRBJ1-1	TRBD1	CASRDRSGDTEAFF	TGTGCCAGCAGGGACAGGTCTGGGGACACTGAAGCTTTCTTT
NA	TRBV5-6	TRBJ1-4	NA	CASSFGRANEKLFF	TGTGCCAGCAGCTTTGGGAGGGCTAATGAAAAACTGTTTTTT
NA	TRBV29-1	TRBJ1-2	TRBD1	CSVEDRHNYGYTF	TGCAGCGTTGAGGACAGGCATAACTATGGCTACACCTTC
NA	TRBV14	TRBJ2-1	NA	CASTSPGLWNEQFF	TGTGCCAGCACCTCACCAGGGTTATGGAATGAGCAGTTCTTC